The T cell receptor beta chain described here comes from a study of cytomegalovirus exposure and HLA in healthy donors. Study conclusions and caveats: In presence/absence analyses, roughly uniform sequencing depth across donors was assumed. A link between a missense DCLRE1C variant and TCR beta V- and J-gene trimming emerged from a later analysis. Previously analyzed data showed that most TCR beta V segments were productive at a frequency of about 87% or about 30%. Researchers reportedly found TCR beta sequences accurately predicted most subjects' HLA-A and HLA-B alleles.

The study ran its PCR with 60 Vbeta and 13 Jbeta primers. Here immunoSEQ multiplex PCR was the method, and the copy in TCRdb shows in-frame clones only, minus some. In the table there are roughly 100,000 clones, roughly 9.1% of which are singletons. From germline, CDR1 is SNHLY and CDR2 FYNNEI. The CDR3 spans 16 residues. With 3 bases removed from V and 3 bases from J, the gap between germline ends came to 15 bases. About this clone: As yet, its antigen is unknown.

Sequencing was carried out using PBMCs. This TCR was recovered from a middle-aged man in good health and CMV-seropositive. V gene TRBV2 combines with J gene TRBJ1-5, with D perhaps TRBD1 (6 bases). In DNA, the CDR3 is TGTGCCAGCAGTGATTCCCCGGACAGACACAATCAGCCCCAGCATTTT. Amino acids: CASSDSPDRHNQPQHF. The variable domain in full, completed from reference TRBV2 and TRBJ1-5, reads EPEVTQTPSHQVTQMGQEVILRCVPISNHLYFYWYRQILGQKVEFLVSFYNNEISEKSEIFDDQFSVERPDGSNFTLKIRSTKLEDSAMYFCASSDSPDRHNQPQHFGDGTRLSIL.